These 17 T cell receptor beta chains were sequenced from one sample in a study of blood T cell repertoires in COVID-19. Clones were read by immunoSEQ multiplex PCR, and TCRdb kept only the in-frame ones, dropping some. The table has over 110,000 clones, roughly 88% seen once. The sequenced sample was peripheral blood. The receptor set was obtained from a human donor in a cohort sampled during active COVID-19.

The chain is built from TRBV7-2 and TRBJ1-2; D possibly corresponds to TRBD1 (5 bases). V lost 5 bases to trimming and J lost 3 bases, with 13 bases between them. Germline CDR1 is SGHTA and CDR2 is FQGNSA. This CDR3 region has 14 residues. CDR3 amino acids: CASSAPGLDYGYTF. CDR3 bases: TGTGCCAGCAGCGCTCCGGGACTGGACTATGGCTACACCTTC.

The genes are TRBV12-3 or TRBV12-4 and TRBJ2-5, with TRBD1 matching over 8 bases. The V and J ends lost 6 bases and 5 bases, in that order; junction bases with no gene match: 5. This CDR3 spans 13 amino acids. CDR3 residues: CASSSGGAETQYF. The DNA for the CDR3 is TGTGCCAGCAGCTCAGGGGGCGCGGAGACCCAGTACTTC.

The rearrangement uses TRBV9 and TRBJ2-3; D might be TRBD1 (5 bases). This CDR3 spans 17 amino acids. The germline V and J ends were trimmed by 0 bases and 0 bases, with 14 bases remaining between them. Germline values: CDR1 SGDLS, CDR2 YYNGEE. The chain's CDR3 is CASSVDKQAYSTDTQYF. The CDR3, as DNA: TGTGCCAGCAGCGTAGATAAACAGGCCTATAGCACAGATACGCAGTATTTT.

The rearrangement uses TRBV19 and TRBJ1-1; D perhaps matches TRBD1 (5 bases). Germline V gene data show CDR1 as LNHDA and CDR2 as SQIVND (reference sequence). The CDR3 covers 14 residues. V gave up 4 bases and J gave up 6 bases, with 15 bases separating them. The CDR3 nucleotides read TGTGCCAGTAGTACGAACGGGGGGTGGGCTGAAGCTTTCTTT. It specifies CASSTNGGWAEAFF.

V is TRBV19 and J is TRBJ2-7; TRBD1 is a possible D gene (6 bases). V was clipped by 7 bases and J by 6 bases, with 22 bases between them. This CDR3 is built from 15 residues. Germline V CDR1 and CDR2: LNHDA, SQIVND (reference sequence). The CDR3 DNA follows: TGTGCCAGTAAGGCCCTCTGGGCAGGGGCTAGCGAGCAGTACTTC. Amino acid sequence: CASKALWAGASEQYF.

This clone was detected once. The CDR3 sequence: CASSLVTGGTGPYEQYF. CDR3 DNA: TGTGCCAGCAGTTTAGTTACAGGGGGGACAGGACCCTACGAGCAGTACTTC. The chain employs TRBV27 and TRBJ2-7, with 8 bases that match TRBD1. The CDR3 runs 17 residues. The germline CDR1 and CDR2 sequences are MNHEY and SMNVEV (reference sequence). Trimming removed 2 bases from V and 2 bases from J; junction bases left unmatched: 11.

The chain carries TRBV5-1 and TRBJ1-4; TRBD1 is a possible D gene (6 bases). There are 17 residues in the CDR3. CDR1 is SGHRS, CDR2 YFSETQ, per germline. Trimming left V 1 base short and J 6 bases short, with 19 bases between. This CDR3 is CASSLPETGLGDEKLFF. CDR3 coding DNA: TGCGCCAGCAGCTTGCCCGAGACAGGATTAGGGGATGAAAAACTGTTTTTT.

The chain uses TRBV12-3 or TRBV12-4 and TRBJ2-7, with D perhaps TRBD1 (5 bases). This CDR3 contains 13 residues. Trimming removed 3 bases at V and 3 bases at J, with 9 bases between. CDR3 in DNA: TGTGCCAGCAGTTTGGGGCGGAACTACGAGCAGTACTTC. It encodes CASSLGRNYEQYF.

As DNA, the CDR3 is TGTGCCTGGAGGCCCCTGGGGGCGAACACTGAAGCTTTCTTT. Its translation is CAWRPLGANTEAFF. The chain couples TRBV30 to TRBJ1-1; possible D gene TRBD1, 6 bases. This CDR3 is built from 14 residues. The germline V gene encodes CDR1 GTSNPN and CDR2 SVGIG (reference sequence). Trimming took 3 bases from V and 1 from J, leaving 12 bases between them.

V is TRBV3-1 (or the pseudogene TRBV3-2) and J is TRBJ2-5; no reliable D call. There are 14 residues in the CDR3. The germline V and J ends were trimmed by 2 bases and 13 bases, with 20 bases remaining between them. Germline CDR1 is LGHDT and CDR2 is YNNKEL (reference sequence). CDR3 in amino acids: CASSQSRNTPLWYF. As DNA, the CDR3 is TGTGCCAGCAGCCAAAGCCGAAATACCCCCCTGTGGTACTTC.

The V call is TRBV19, the J call TRBJ1-1; tentative D call: TRBD1 (5 bases). The germline gives CDR1 LNHDA, CDR2 SQIVND (reference sequence). The V end was cut by 9 bases, the J end by 5 bases, with 19 bases between. The CDR3 consists of 14 residues. The CDR3 nucleotides are TGTGCCAGCCTTGGGGGGGGGATAAGAACTGAAGCTTTCTTT. Protein: CASLGGGIRTEAFF.

The CDR3 spells CASSFGLARETQYF. In DNA form, the CDR3 reads TGTGCCAGCAGCTTCGGACTAGCTCGAGAGACCCAGTACTTC. The rearrangement links TRBV7-8 to TRBJ2-5; 8 bases map to TRBD2. The V gene end was trimmed by 3 bases and the J gene end by 4 bases; junction bases not matched to a gene: 4. CDR3 length: 14 residues. Germline-derived CDR1 and CDR2 are SGHVS and FQNEAQ.

V gene TRBV13 combines with J gene TRBJ1-1; 8 bases map to TRBD1. V was pared by 4 bases and J by 7 bases, with 8 bases of the junction left unmatched. The CDR3 contains 14 residues. CDR1 is PRHDT, CDR2 FYEKMQ, per germline (reference sequence). The CDR3 region is CASSSRTGKGEAFF. Here the CDR3 DNA reads TGTGCCAGCAGCTCCCGGACAGGGAAGGGTGAAGCTTTCTTT.

This clone came up once. The chain employs TRBV9 and TRBJ2-3; 8 nucleotides line up with TRBD1. Germline trimming cut 4 bases from V and 6 bases from J; bases unmatched to any gene: 7. The CDR3 has 14 amino acids. Germline CDR1 reads SGDLS; CDR2 reads YYNGEE. CDR3: CASSTLTGGDTQYF. The CDR3 DNA is TGTGCCAGCAGCACCCTAACAGGGGGTGATACGCAGTATTTT.

The chain joins TRBV9 to TRBJ1-4, with TRBD1 identical over 9 bases. With 2 bases clipped from V and 5 bases from J, the junction kept 10 bases outside the gene matches. CDR3 length: 17 residues. Germline loops: CDR1 SGDLS, CDR2 YYNGEE. CDR3 region: CASSVGQGRPRNEKLFF. DNA for the CDR3: TGTGCCAGCAGCGTTGGACAGGGGAGGCCGAGGAATGAAAAACTGTTTTTT. Variable domain in full (rest from reference TRBV9 and TRBJ1-4): DSGVTQTPKHLITATGQRVTLRCSPRSGDLSVYWYQQSLDQGLQFLIQYYNGEERAKGNILERFSAQQFPDLHSELNLSSLELGDSALYFCASSVGQGRPRNEKLFFGSGTQLSVL.

This clone was found once. V is TRBV10-3 and J is TRBJ2-1, with 7 bases fitting TRBD1. The CDR3 runs 17 residues. The V segment lost 4 bases and the J segment 2 bases; nucleotides outside the gene matches: 11. Germline CDR1 and CDR2: ENHRY and SYGVKD. Written as DNA, the CDR3 is TGTGCCATCAGTGTGGGGACAGCAGGGAGTCCCTACAATGAGCAGTTCTTC. Amino acids: CAISVGTAGSPYNEQFF.

This clone appeared once. V and J are TRBV5-6 and TRBJ1-6; no firm D call. The CDR3 spans 16 residues. V was pared by 3 bases and J by 5 bases, with 15 bases between. Germline V gene sequence: CDR1 SGHDT, CDR2 YYEEEE. The chain's CDR3 is CASSWESRGHNSPLHF. The CDR3 DNA sequence: TGTGCCAGCAGCTGGGAAAGCAGAGGGCATAATTCACCCCTCCACTTT.